These 18 T cell receptor beta chains originate from one sample sequenced in a study of spatial heterogeneity in lung cancer. General study points: It was found that expanded intratumoral alpha and beta TCR counts tracked tumor mutation counts.

MiXCR, applied by TCRdb to the 5' RACE reads, yields one record per CDR3 protein. Of 2,500 to 4,000 distinct CDR3 sequences in the sample, about 8.6% were seen once. Regarding time point: sample taken at primary tumor resection. For these receptors, no antigen is known. Sequenced here: lung tumor tissue, sampled at surgery. These receptors originate from a male donor with early-stage non-small cell lung cancer.

The CDR3 nucleotides read TGCGCCAGCAGCCAAAGTCCCTGGGGCACTGAAGCTTTCTTT. Amino acid sequence: CASSQSPWGTEAFF. The chain employs TRBV4-1 and TRBJ1-1; D is unresolved. This CDR3 is 14 amino acids long. Trimming removed 2 bases at V and 4 bases at J, with 11 bases between. Germline V lookup: CDR1 MGHRA, CDR2 YSYEKL.

By share, this clonotype ranks as medium-sized. V gene TRBV2 combines with J gene TRBJ2-7; D perhaps matches TRBD1 (6 bases). Trimming shortened V by 7 bases and J by 0 bases, and 10 bases separated the two germline ends. CDR1 and CDR2 from the germline V gene are SNHLY and FYNNEI. This CDR3 has 13 amino acids. The CDR3 coding sequence is TGTGCCAGCAACCAGGGGTCCTCCTACGAGCAGTACTTC. This gives the protein CASNQGSSYEQYF.

In its sample, this clonotype was seen many times. J is TRBJ2-1 and V is TRBV5-1; D perhaps matches TRBD2 (6 bases). The CDR3 length is 15 residues. Germline CDR1 SGHRS, CDR2 YFSETQ. V shed 7 bases and J shed 3 bases, with 17 bases lying between them. CDR3 protein: CASRLGGSGYNEQFF. The CDR3 coding sequence is TGCGCCAGCCGACTCGGGGGTTCCGGCTACAATGAGCAGTTCTTC. The variable domain in full, completed from reference TRBV5-1 and TRBJ2-1, reads KAGVTQTPRYLIKTRGQQVTLSCSPISGHRSVSWYQQTPGQGLQFLFEYFSETQRNKGNFPGRFSGRQFSNSRSEMNVSTLELGDSALYLCASRLGGSGYNEQFFGPGTRLTVL.

By frequency in the sample, this clonotype is medium-sized. The J gene is TRBJ2-5, the V gene TRBV5-1, with D unresolved. The germline V gene encodes CDR1 SGHRS and CDR2 YFSETQ. Trimming shortened V by 1 base and J by 5 bases, and 15 bases separated the two germline ends. The CDR3 spans 15 residues. CDR3 sequence reads: CASSLLPGPIETQYF. In DNA form, the CDR3 reads TGCGCCAGCAGCTTGTTGCCAGGCCCGATCGAGACCCAGTACTTC.

This clonotype is labeled medium-sized (0.01 to 0.1%). This chain links TRBV4-1 with TRBJ2-6; D ambiguous. This CDR3 region has 15 residues. V was pared by 4 bases and J by 3 bases, with 10 bases between. Looked up from germline, CDR1 is MGHRA and CDR2 is YSYEKL. The CDR3 reads CASSLLILGANVLTF. For the CDR3, the DNA is TGCGCCAGCAGCCTACTGATTCTTGGGGCCAACGTCCTGACTTTC.

This clonotype is deemed medium-sized (0.01 to 0.1%). V and J are TRBV28 and TRBJ1-2; D possibly corresponds to TRBD1 (5 bases). The CDR3 has 15 residues. Per the germline V gene, CDR1 is MDHEN and CDR2 is SYDVKM. Between the trimmed V and J ends, which lost 5 bases and 0 bases, there was a span of 13 bases. CDR3 coding DNA: TGTGCCAGCAGTCCGAGACAGAGTGCTAACTATGGCTACACCTTC. The encoded protein is CASSPRQSANYGYTF.

This clonotype was recorded a few times. This chain connects TRBV5-1 to TRBJ2-2; possibly TRBD1 for D (6 bases). Germline V gene lookup returns CDR1 SGHRS and CDR2 YFSETQ. CDR3 length: 16 amino acids. V shed 4 bases and J shed 4 bases, with 17 bases lying between them. For the CDR3, the DNA is TGCGCCAGCAGCAGCGGACAGCCTAGCCTCACCGGGGAGCTGTTTTTT. Translated: CASSSGQPSLTGELFF. The full variable domain, rest sourced from reference TRBV5-1 and TRBJ2-2, is KAGVTQTPRYLIKTRGQQVTLSCSPISGHRSVSWYQQTPGQGLQFLFEYFSETQRNKGNFPGRFSGRQFSNSRSEMNVSTLELGDSALYLCASSSGQPSLTGELFFGEGSRLTVL.

This clonotype showed up many times. The chain is built from TRBV11-2 and TRBJ1-4; TRBD1 is a possible D gene (5 bases). CDR3 length: 14 amino acids. The germline gives CDR1 SGHAT, CDR2 FQNNGV. V shed 11 bases and J shed 10 bases, with 23 bases lying between them. The CDR3 DNA reads TGTGCCGCGGGGCCGGACCCCTACTCTGGAAAACTGTTTTTT. As protein: CAAGPDPYSGKLFF.

This clonotype is classed as medium-sized (0.01 to 0.1%). The CDR3 reads CASSRKTSGVSSYNEQFF. As DNA, the CDR3 is TGTGCCAGCAGCCGAAAGACTAGCGGGGTAAGCTCCTACAATGAGCAGTTCTTC. The chain uses TRBV3-1 and TRBJ2-1; 11 bases fit TRBD2. The CDR3 extends over 18 amino acids. Trimming at V came to 4 bases and at J to 0 bases, leaving 8 bases not matched to a gene. CDR1 is LGHDT, CDR2 YNNKEL, per germline (reference sequence).

In its sample, this clonotype is medium-sized. The chain carries TRBV12-5 and TRBJ2-6; the D gene could be TRBD1 or TRBD2 (5 bases each). Looked up from germline, CDR1 is LGHNT and CDR2 is FRNRAP. The CDR3 contains 15 residues. V gave up 2 bases and J gave up 8 bases, with 13 bases separating them. The CDR3 region is CASGLFQGPSNVLTF. Written as DNA, the CDR3 is TGTGCTAGTGGTTTGTTCCAGGGACCCTCCAACGTCCTGACTTTC.

This clonotype is medium-sized (0.01 to 0.1%). The genes are TRBV28 and TRBJ2-5; 12 nucleotides line up with TRBD1. Unmatched junction bases numbered 6, after V lost 5 bases and J lost 5 bases. Germline V lookup: CDR1 MDHEN, CDR2 SYDVKM. The CDR3 extends over 15 amino acids. The CDR3 DNA reads as TGTGCCAGCAGTCCCGGGGACAGGGGGCTTGAGACCCAGTACTTC. Translating gives CASSPGDRGLETQYF.

This clonotype was seen repeatedly, ten times or more. The chain joins TRBV12-3 or TRBV12-4 to TRBJ2-7, with 9 bases identical to TRBD1. V gave up 3 bases and J gave up 4 bases; unmatched junction bases: 4. This CDR3 is built from 14 residues. For the CDR3, the DNA is TGTGCCAGCAGTTTGGGGACAGGGCCTTACGAGCAGTACTTC. Translation gives CASSLGTGPYEQYF.

The rearrangement joins TRBV29-1 to TRBJ1-1; D not certain. The CDR3 is 12 amino acids. The ends were cut back, 4 bases at V and 1 base at J, with 7 bases in the middle. CDR1 and CDR2 (germline): SQVTM, ANQGSEA. In DNA form, the CDR3 reads TGCAGCGTTGGACGGCAGAACACTGAAGCTTTCTTT. This codes for CSVGRQNTEAFF.

This clonotype was seen many times. V gene TRBV20-1 combines with J gene TRBJ2-7; the match to TRBD2 covers 8 bases. Germline CDR1 and CDR2: DFQATT and SNEGSKA (reference sequence). There are 14 residues in the CDR3. With 1 base clipped from V and 3 bases from J, the junction kept 5 bases outside the gene matches. Here the CDR3 reads CSARGSGTFYEQYF. The CDR3 nucleotides read TGCAGTGCTAGAGGTAGCGGGACCTTCTACGAGCAGTACTTC.

J is TRBJ1-3 and V is TRBV7-2, with unresolved D. The CDR3 loop spans 16 amino acids. CDR1 and CDR2 from the germline V gene are SGHTA and FQGNSA. The V gene lost 2 bases and the J gene lost 0 bases, with 11 bases spanning the gap. The CDR3 region is CASSLSAKSSGNTIYF. Written as DNA, the CDR3 is TGTGCCAGCAGCTTAAGTGCGAAGAGCTCTGGAAACACCATATATTTT.

Relative to its sample, this clonotype is medium-sized. The chain employs TRBV10-2 and TRBJ2-7, with 9 bases lining up with TRBD1. There are 15 residues in the CDR3. Trimming took 1 base from V and 0 from J; bases not matched to a gene: 1. Looked up from germline, CDR1 is WSHSY and CDR2 is SAAADI. The CDR3: CASSEWTGDSYEQYF. In nucleotides, the CDR3 is TGCGCCAGCAGTGAGTGGACAGGGGACTCCTACGAGCAGTACTTC.

CDR3 sequence (DNA): TGTGCCAGCTTTTGGTACGGGACTAGCGGGAGTATGGCTGAGCAGTTCTTC. Translating gives CASFWYGTSGSMAEQFF. The chain couples TRBV27 to TRBJ2-1, with 14 bases lining up with TRBD2. From germline, CDR1 is MNHEY and CDR2 SMNVEV (reference sequence). The J segment lost 9 bases and the V segment lost 8 bases, leaving 15 bases of the junction unmatched. The length of the CDR3 is 17 residues.

This clonotype is termed medium-sized (0.01 to 0.1%). The chain is built from TRBV18 and TRBJ2-7; D gene uncertain. The germline V gene encodes CDR1 KGHSH and CDR2 LQKENI. The CDR3 consists of 14 residues. The V and J ends lost 1 base and 3 bases respectively, with 10 bases between them. CDR3 protein: CASSPRLGLYEQYF. In nucleotides, the CDR3 is TGTGCCAGCTCACCACGGCTCGGCCTCTACGAGCAGTACTTC.